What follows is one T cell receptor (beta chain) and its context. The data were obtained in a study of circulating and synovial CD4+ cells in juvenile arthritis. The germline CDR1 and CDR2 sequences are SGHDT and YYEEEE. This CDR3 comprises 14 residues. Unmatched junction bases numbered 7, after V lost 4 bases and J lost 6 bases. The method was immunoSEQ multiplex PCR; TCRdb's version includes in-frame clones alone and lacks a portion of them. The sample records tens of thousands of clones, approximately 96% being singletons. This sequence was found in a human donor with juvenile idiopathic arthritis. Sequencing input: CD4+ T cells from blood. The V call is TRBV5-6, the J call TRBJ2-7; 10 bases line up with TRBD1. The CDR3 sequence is CASSRTGQGPEQYF. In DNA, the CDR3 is TGTGCCAGCAGCAGGACGGGACAGGGGCCCGAGCAGTACTTC.